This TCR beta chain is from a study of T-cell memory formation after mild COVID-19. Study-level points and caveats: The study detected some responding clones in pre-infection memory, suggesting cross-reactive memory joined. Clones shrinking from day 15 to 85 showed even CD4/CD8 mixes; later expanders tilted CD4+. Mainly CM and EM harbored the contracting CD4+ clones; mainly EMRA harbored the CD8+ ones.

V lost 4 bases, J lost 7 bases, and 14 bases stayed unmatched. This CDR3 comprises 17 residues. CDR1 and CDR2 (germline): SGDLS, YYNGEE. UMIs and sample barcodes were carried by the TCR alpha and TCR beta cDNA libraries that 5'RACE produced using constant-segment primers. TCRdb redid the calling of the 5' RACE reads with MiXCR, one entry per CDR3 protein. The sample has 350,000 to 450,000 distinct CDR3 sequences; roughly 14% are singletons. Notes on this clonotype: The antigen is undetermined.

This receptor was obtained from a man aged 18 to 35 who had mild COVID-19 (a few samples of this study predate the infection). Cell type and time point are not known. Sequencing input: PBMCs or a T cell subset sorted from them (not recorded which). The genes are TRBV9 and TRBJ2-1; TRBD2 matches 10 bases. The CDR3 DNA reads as TGTGCCAGCAGCCTTTTAGCGCGTCTAGCGGGGGTTAATGAGCAGTTCTTC. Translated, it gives CASSLLARLAGVNEQFF.